This T cell receptor beta chain is from a study of CD8 T cells in ankylosing spondylitis (dated by TCRdb to about 2017). About the study as a whole: The study profiled T cell receptor beta repertoires in healthy donors and ankylosing spondylitis patients to find disease-linked TCR variants. Peripheral blood was sampled, and synovial fluid was additionally collected from ankylosing spondylitis patients. The full study cohort comprised about 25 ankylosing spondylitis patients and 110 or so healthy donors. General study outcomes and caveats: Some of the motif variants had been reported before in the synovial fluid and blood of reactive arthritis patients, a finding that suggests common disease-initiation mechanisms. Blood from ankylosing spondylitis patients appeared to be characterized by a TCR beta motif composed of 7 to 9 highly homologous amino acid variants. According to the report, matched synovial fluid samples from ankylosing spondylitis patients were significantly enriched for the disease-linked clones. The disease-linked clones had a CD8+ phenotype and were found at relatively low frequencies in peripheral blood.

Sequencer: Illumina HiSeq 2500. Quantitative 5'-RACE with molecular barcodes was the method used to prepare the TCR beta libraries. In the original analysis: A new computational method, built on a probabilistic model of VDJ rearrangement, was used to identify disease-linked TCR variants. Using fastp trimming at Q25 and MiXCR clonotype assembly, TCRdb reanalyzed the public sequencing data and kept in-frame beta chains. Rows merge per CDR3 protein into single entries with the most common DNA and genes. The V and J calls and clone size come from TCRdb's table, not from the authors' own analysis. This sample lists fewer than 400,000 distinct CDR3 sequences; approximately 8.2% were detected once. 13% to 15% of the sample comes from the top ten. Comments on this clonotype: Its cognate antigen has yet to be identified. One base away there is no much larger clone; base qualities are not given.

The CDR3 covers 12 residues, taking in both the cysteine and the phenylalanine. The only DNA kept is the CDR3, 36 bases in frame from the first base. V is clipped by 6 bases and J by 10 bases, and the sequence between their germline boundaries is 16 bases long. The CDR1 and CDR2 encoded by the germline V gene (reference sequence) are DFQATT and SNEGSKA. Recombination linked TRBV20-1 to TRBJ2-1, with the D call perhaps TRBD1 or TRBD2, each one matching 5 bases. Sequencing was performed on blood, either unsorted or a sorted T cell fraction (not recorded which). This TCR came from a male donor with ankylosing spondylitis. The nucleotide sequence is TGCAGTGCAACCGGGACGCTGATAGAGCAGTTCTTC. It translates to CSATGTLIEQFF.